The subject of this entry is one TCR beta chain. This sample stems from a study of OX40 agonist ivuxolimab in advanced cancers. In the study overall: Treatment of patients was with ivuxolimab, an agonistic anti-OX40 (CD134) antibody. Three patients got partial responses; one had hepatocellular carcinoma and two had cutaneous melanoma.

This CDR3 contains 15 residues. From germline, CDR1 is MDHEN and CDR2 SYDVKM. The trim removed 5 bases at V and 6 bases at J, leaving 4 bases unmatched. TCRdb's copy holds only in-frame clones and misses some; the assay was immunoSEQ multiplex PCR. Altogether approximately 46,000 clones are present, more than 75% being singletons, with the ten largest covering around 4%. Exclusion of a patient followed from autoimmune disease history or systemic immunosuppression. The sequencing used CD4+ or CD8+ T cells sorted from blood, collected in a trial of the OX40 agonist ivuxolimab. The receptor was derived from an adult with an advanced solid tumor such as melanoma, head and neck, liver or kidney cancer. This rearrangement joins TRBV28 to TRBJ1-6; 10 nucleotides line up with TRBD1. The CDR3 DNA is TGTGCCAGCAGTCCCCGGGACAGGGGTAATTCACCCCTCCACTTT. Residues: CASSPRDRGNSPLHF.